A selection of T cell receptor beta chains follows, all from one sample in a study of human T cells and chemical hapten exposure. MiXCR was run by TCRdb on the RACE reads, yielding one entry per CDR3 protein. The sample consists of just over 95,000 distinct CDR3 sequences, less than 35% of them appearing once. The sequencing here drew on whole blood, taken in connection with sensitization to the hapten diphenylcyclopropenone (DPC). The receptors were sampled from a man in his forties with alopecia areata. Some clones in this sample may be carry-over from other donors' samples. The CDR3 runs from the conserved cysteine through the conserved F or W. Where a row states a size, it is once, few, many or the class of an expanded clone; other rows omit it.

clone_size v_call cdr3_aa
. TRBV12-3/TRBV12-4 CASSPFRRGGTEAFF
. TRBV27 CASSPGTTVYEQYF
. TRBV27 CASSPLAGASSYEQYF
few TRBV28 CASRETGTGLNTEAFF
. TRBV28 CASSPTYEQYF
. TRBV4-2 CASSQEPTLGETQYF
. TRBV28 CASSLGAGGDYEQYF
. TRBV30 CAWGTGGGADTQYF
. TRBV18 CASSSNRVLSSYEQYF
. TRBV21-1 CASSKQGGSTDTQYF
. TRBV20-1 CSAIGDSSNIQYF
. TRBV6-5 CASSYDRSNSPLHF
few TRBV20-1 CSASAGNTEAFF
. TRBV7-3 CASGNTDTQYF
. TRBV28 CASSLRGMNTEAFF
. TRBV12-3/TRBV12-4 CASSFLGSPSSGNTIYF
few TRBV6-5 CASSYVQQGPYEQYF
few TRBV6-1 CASSATSRASYNEQFF
. TRBV3-1 CASSYPSGRAGYTGELFF
. TRBV7-2 CASSIRGTVQETQYF
. TRBV9 CASSVARKGEQYF
few TRBV6-1 CASKGNSNQPQHF
. TRBV6-5 CASTGSARGNQNSPLHF
. TRBV12-3/TRBV12-4 CASSPGLGTRDQPQHF
few TRBV3-1 CASSSTSGSYGSRYEQYF
. TRBV6-1 CASSGLRGGRKIPEQFF
. TRBV7-7 CASSPKTGGRETQYF
few TRBV28 CASSPTGTYGYTF
. TRBV10-2 CASSESGLIDSNQPQHF
few TRBV27 CASSPKPNSPLHF
. TRBV10-2 CASSLGPLYNEQFF
few TRBV7-2 CASSLQPPNSGNTIYF
. TRBV5-1 CASSLGSGDTGELFF
few TRBV18 CASSPISGRGTDTQYF
. TRBV20-1 CSARDGSSFDTEAFF
. TRBV12-3/TRBV12-4 CASTPQLSSGNTIYF
few TRBV9 CASSPRGREASLPDTQYF
few TRBV6-6 CASSYYMGYSYEQYF
. TRBV12-3/TRBV12-4 CASSDSGTRAYEQYF
. TRBV6-2/TRBV6-3 CASRKPAPNQPQHF
. TRBV7-9 CASRRGSGNTIYF
. TRBV28 CASSLRREERYF
. TRBV5-6 CASSGKREGRGETQYF
. TRBV6-5 CASSWDRTNQPQHF
. TRBV6-2/TRBV6-3 CASSSGQGNEQFF
. TRBV18 CASSPLGDLKVEQYF
few TRBV12-3/TRBV12-4 CASSMTGGNSPLHF
few TRBV12-3/TRBV12-4 CASSLGSSNSPLHF
few TRBV14 CASSQSALQETQYF
. TRBV6-2/TRBV6-3 CASSQGEGTQYF